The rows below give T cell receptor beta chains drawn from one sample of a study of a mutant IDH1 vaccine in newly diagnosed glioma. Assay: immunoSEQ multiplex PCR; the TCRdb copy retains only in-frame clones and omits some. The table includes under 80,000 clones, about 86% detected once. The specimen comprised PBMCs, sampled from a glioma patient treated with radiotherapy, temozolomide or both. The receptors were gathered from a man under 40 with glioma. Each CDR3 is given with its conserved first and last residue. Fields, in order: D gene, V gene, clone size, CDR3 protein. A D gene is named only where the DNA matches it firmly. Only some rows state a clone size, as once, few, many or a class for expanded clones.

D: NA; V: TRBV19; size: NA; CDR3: CASRPTGTAKSYGYTF
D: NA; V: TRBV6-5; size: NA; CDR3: CASSRDGYYEQYF
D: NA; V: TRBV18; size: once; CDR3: CASSPPGGGLEEYEQYF
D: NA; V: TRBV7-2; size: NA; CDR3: CASSAVYSGNTIYF
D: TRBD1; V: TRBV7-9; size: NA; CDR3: CASRPGRGFSGANVLTF
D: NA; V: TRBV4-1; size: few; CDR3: CASSQGESHSGANVLTF
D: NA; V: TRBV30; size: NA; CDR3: CAWTDRSDTGELFF
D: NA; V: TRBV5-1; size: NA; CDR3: CASSLVGWGPSSYEQYF
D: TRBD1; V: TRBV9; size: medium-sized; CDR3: CASSGRQGAGNTIYF
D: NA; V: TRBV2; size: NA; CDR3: CASSGRDTEATEQFF
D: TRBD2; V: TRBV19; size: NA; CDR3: CASSRLAGGPSSYNEQFF
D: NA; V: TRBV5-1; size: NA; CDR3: CASNPIAALNTEAFF
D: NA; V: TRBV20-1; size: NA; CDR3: CSASRDTEAFF
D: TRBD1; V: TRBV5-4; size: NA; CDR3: CASSLRDRGIYEQYF
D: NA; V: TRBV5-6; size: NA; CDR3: CASSWGLFRSNQPQHF
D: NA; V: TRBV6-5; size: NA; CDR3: CASSYSGLSGYEQYF
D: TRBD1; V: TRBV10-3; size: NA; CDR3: CAISAARDSHLYGYTF
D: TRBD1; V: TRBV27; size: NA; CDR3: CASSIRGGQGAPNYGYTF
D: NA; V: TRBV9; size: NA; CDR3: CASSVDGYGIGYTF
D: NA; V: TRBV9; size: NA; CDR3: CASSVGPIGAYEQYF
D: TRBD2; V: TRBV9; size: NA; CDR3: CASSLGTSGTVETQYF
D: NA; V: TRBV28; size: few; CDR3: CASSLITENTEAFF
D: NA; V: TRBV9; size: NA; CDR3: CASSPDLNRAPNYGYTF
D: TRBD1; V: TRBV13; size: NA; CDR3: CASSLTGQSTGELFF
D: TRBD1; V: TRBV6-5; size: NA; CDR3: CASRSVGTGDSPLHF
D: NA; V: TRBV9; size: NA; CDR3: CASSPFTGSLYNEQFF
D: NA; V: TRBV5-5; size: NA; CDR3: CASSLGADLRSEAFF
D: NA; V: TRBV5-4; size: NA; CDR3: CASSFRGFLFSGANVLTF
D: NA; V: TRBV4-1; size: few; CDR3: CASSQDGGGTEAFF
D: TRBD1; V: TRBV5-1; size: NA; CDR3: CASSFRQGANTEAFF
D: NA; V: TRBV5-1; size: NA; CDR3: CASSLGFGSPTEAFF
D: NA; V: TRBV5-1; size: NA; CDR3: CASSLARGLQNIQYF
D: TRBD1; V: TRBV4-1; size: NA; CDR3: CASSRQQGTEAFF
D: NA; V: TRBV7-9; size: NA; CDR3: CASSFSQGGYGYTF
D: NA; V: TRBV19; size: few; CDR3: CASSIVRRGNYEQYF
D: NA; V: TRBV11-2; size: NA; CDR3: CASSSEGDGYTF
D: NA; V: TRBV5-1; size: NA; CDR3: CASSLGSYQETQYF
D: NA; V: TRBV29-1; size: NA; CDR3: CSVDRGGSTEAFF
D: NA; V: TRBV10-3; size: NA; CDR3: CAISDPGGENTEAFF
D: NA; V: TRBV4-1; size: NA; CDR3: CASSQEERARSYEQYF
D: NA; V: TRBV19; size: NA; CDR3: CASSIALVGRTGTISLFF
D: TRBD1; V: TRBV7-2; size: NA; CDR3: CASSRDRPPYEQYF
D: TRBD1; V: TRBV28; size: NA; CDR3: CASSSRTGTGNYGYTF
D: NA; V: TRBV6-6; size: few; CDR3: CASSYLQSGSFF
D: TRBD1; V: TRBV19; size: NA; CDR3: CASTPGGLGVGDTQYF